Shown below are 17 T cell receptor beta chains from a single sample sequenced in a study of shared clonotypes between healthy human individuals (dated by TCRdb to the early 2020s). The method behind the library was the immunoSEQ multiplex PCR assay. The immuneACCESS repertoire file appears here via TCRdb, limited to in-frame rearrangements. These files lack a portion of the clones; in checked studies, under half of the deficit traces to unresolved V genes, and the cause of the others is not known. This sample gives around 2,000,000 clones in total; 85% to 95% of them show up just once. The biggest ten clones account for under 0.15% of the sample. The sequencing input was naive CD4+ T cells sorted from blood. Sample cell subset or site, as interpreted from the label and publication: CD45RA+ positively selected. These receptors all stem from a man aged 18 to 35 in good health.

The V and J genes are TRBV30 and TRBJ1-3, with unresolved D. The CDR3 runs to 14 residues. V shed 1 base and J shed 8 bases, with 15 bases lying between them. Per germline, CDR1 GTSNPN and CDR2 SVGIG (reference sequence). CDR3 sequence: CAWSARGGMDTIYF. As DNA, the CDR3 is TGTGCCTGGAGTGCCCGGGGTGGAATGGACACCATATATTTT.

The genes are TRBV30 and TRBJ2-7; unclear D gene. The CDR3 covers 12 residues. Trimming pared 0 bases from V and 6 bases from J, leaving 9 bases between. CDR1 is GTSNPN, CDR2 SVGIG, per germline (reference sequence). Here the CDR3 reads CAWSVSPAEQYF. CDR3 in DNA: TGTGCCTGGAGTGTATCCCCGGCCGAGCAGTACTTC.

V and J are TRBV11-2 and TRBJ2-1; D is ambiguous. V lost 9 bases, J lost 3 bases, and 12 bases lay in between. Germline CDR1 is SGHAT and CDR2 is FQNNGV. CDR3 length equals 13 residues. The CDR3 is CASLDRIYNEQFF. The CDR3 bases are TGTGCCAGTTTAGACCGAATCTACAATGAGCAGTTCTTC.

The genes are TRBV5-1 and TRBJ2-5; the D gene is possibly TRBD1 (6 bases). Germline V lookup: CDR1 SGHRS, CDR2 YFSETQ. The germline V and J ends were trimmed by 7 bases and 0 bases, with 10 bases remaining between them. The CDR3 has 13 residues. The DNA of the CDR3 is TGCGCCAGCGCCCGGGACAACCAAGAGACCCAGTACTTC. Encoded protein: CASARDNQETQYF.

In regard to this clone: Within the sample, other DNA sequences also encode this same CDR3. This chain uses TRBV7-2 with TRBJ2-1; maybe TRBD2 (6 bases). V was pared by 1 base and J by 1 base, with 8 bases between. Germline values: CDR1 SGHTA, CDR2 FQGNSA. This CDR3 has 15 residues. DNA of the CDR3: TGTGCCAGCAGCTTAGACGGGAGTTCCTACAATGAGCAGTTCTTC. It encodes CASSLDGSSYNEQFF.

This chain joins TRBV19 and TRBJ2-3, with D perhaps TRBD2 (5 bases). CDR3 length: 14 amino acids. V gave up 7 bases and J gave up 0 bases, with 11 bases separating them. Germline V CDR1 and CDR2: LNHDA, SQIVND (reference sequence). The CDR3 bases are TGTGCCAGTACCGTCGGGGTCAGCACAGATACGCAGTATTTT. It codes for CASTVGVSTDTQYF.

This clone has a single count. The CDR3 sequence is CASSYGIKEKLFF. CDR3 DNA sequence: TGTGCCAGCAGTTACGGGATAAAGGAAAAACTGTTTTTT. The genes are TRBV27 and TRBJ1-4, with D unclear. V lost 4 bases and J 8 bases, leaving 11 bases between the germline ends. From germline, CDR1 is MNHEY and CDR2 SMNVEV (reference sequence). This CDR3 has 13 amino acids. The whole variable domain, filled in from reference TRBV27 and TRBJ1-4, reads EAQVTQNPRYLITVTGKKLTVTCSQNMNHEYMSWYRQDPGLGLRQIYYSMNVEVTDKGDVPEGYKVSRKEKRNFPLILESPSPNQTSLYFCASSYGIKEKLFFGSGTQLSVL.

The chain is built from TRBV7-9 and TRBJ1-2; D not certain. The V gene's germline CDR1 is SEHNR and CDR2 FQNEAQ (reference sequence). Trimming took 3 bases from V and 5 from J, leaving 10 bases between them. The CDR3 contains 13 residues. The CDR3 DNA reads TGTGCCAGCAGCTTCGACGGGGAATATGGCTACACCTTC. Its protein product is CASSFDGEYGYTF.

This clone was seen only once. The V and J genes are TRBV27 and TRBJ1-3; D ambiguous. Trimming took off 3 bases at V and 0 bases at J, with 12 bases between the two ends. Germline-derived CDR1 and CDR2 are MNHEY and SMNVEV (reference sequence). The CDR3 consists of 16 residues. The CDR3 nucleotides are TGTGCCAGCAGTTTTTCAGGAGTGGGCTCTGGAAACACCATATATTTT. It yields the protein CASSFSGVGSGNTIYF.

The chain recombines TRBV5-1 with TRBJ1-6, with a tentative D call TRBD1 (5 bases). Germline V gives CDR1 SGHRS, CDR2 YFSETQ. CDR3 length: 15 amino acids. V was pared by 6 bases and J by 10 bases, with 20 bases between. CDR3 nucleotide sequence: TGCGCCAGCACCACGGGGCTCCCATCGCAATCACCCCTCCACTTT. Protein product: CASTTGLPSQSPLHF.

The J gene is TRBJ1-3, the V gene TRBV6-5, with 7 nucleotides matching TRBD1. Trimming at V came to 5 bases and at J to 2 bases, leaving 3 bases not matched to a gene. The CDR3 totals 14 residues. CDR1 MNHEY and CDR2 SVGAGI come from the germline V gene. The CDR3 region has the DNA TGTGCCAGCAGTCCCACAGGGGCTGGAAACACCATATATTTT. Translation: CASSPTGAGNTIYF.

This chain links TRBV6-1 with TRBJ2-1; 8 bases align to TRBD1. CDR1 and CDR2 from the germline V gene are MNHNS and SASEGT. V shed 5 bases, J shed 8 bases, and the junction held 2 bases outside the gene matches. The CDR3 runs to 12 residues. The CDR3 DNA follows: TGTGCCAGCAGTCGACAGGGGTATGAGCAGTTCTTC. Translation gives CASSRQGYEQFF.

The V and J genes are TRBV21-1 and TRBJ2-7; the D call in the table, TRBD2, was not verified against the DNA. TRBV21-1 is a recognized pseudogene. CDR3 size: 15 residues. CDR3 sequence reads: CASSSHLASESQQYF. DNA of the CDR3: TGTGCCAGCAGCAGCCACCTAGCGTCAGAGAGCCAGCAGTACTTC.

This clone was detected only once. This sequence joins TRBV30 and TRBJ1-4; D possibly corresponds to TRBD1 (5 bases). Germline CDR1 GTSNPN, CDR2 SVGIG (reference sequence). Trimming left V 0 bases short and J 7 bases short, with 15 bases between. CDR3 length: 15 residues. DNA of the CDR3: TGTGCCTGGAGTGTAGGTCGGGGGGGAGGTGAAAAACTGTTTTTT. It specifies CAWSVGRGGGEKLFF. The complete variable domain, with remaining parts taken from reference TRBV30 and TRBJ1-4, reads SQTIHQWPATLVQPVGSPLSLECTVEGTSNPNLYWYRQAAGRGLQLLFYSVGIGQISSEVPQNLSASRPQDRQFILSSKKLLLSDSGFYLCAWSVGRGGGEKLFFGSGTQLSVL.

This clone was detected a few times. In DNA form, the CDR3 reads TGTGCCAGTAGTTTCCTCGGGAGCAATCAGCCCCAGCATTTT. Encoded protein: CASSFLGSNQPQHF. This chain links TRBV19 with TRBJ1-5; D unclear. The ends were cut back, 5 bases at V and 1 base at J, with 9 bases in the middle. Looked up from germline, CDR1 is LNHDA and CDR2 is SQIVND (reference sequence). The CDR3 runs 14 residues.

This clone was picked up one time. The V call is TRBV2, the J call TRBJ1-4; TRBD1 agrees at 8 bases. The V gene end was trimmed by 5 bases and the J gene end by 8 bases; junction bases not matched to a gene: 7. From germline, CDR1 is SNHLY and CDR2 FYNNEI. This CDR3 spans 14 amino acids. In nucleotides, the CDR3 is TGTGCCAGCAGTAGGACAGGGACGGGGGAAAAACTGTTTTTT. It specifies CASSRTGTGEKLFF.

A word on this clone: This CDR3 is also generated by other DNA sequences in the sample. The chain combines TRBV9 with TRBJ1-3, with D possibly TRBD1 on 5 matching bases. Germline CDR1 SGDLS, CDR2 YYNGEE. This CDR3 is 15 amino acids long. Deletions cut 0 bases from V and 4 bases from J, with 11 bases between. In nucleotides, the CDR3 is TGTGCCAGCAGCGTAGTAGCTGGGACCGGAAACACCATATATTTT. It specifies CASSVVAGTGNTIYF.